Below, 29 T cell receptor beta chains from the same sample are listed, as sequenced in a study of PD-L1 blockade in urothelial cancer. Time point in this sample: pretreatment peripheral blood. Sequencing used immunoSEQ multiplex PCR; TCRdb keeps in-frame clones, though not all of them. Of some 65,000 clones in the sample, around 81% were seen once. This sample comprised PBMCs, obtained around atezolizumab (anti-PD-L1) treatment. These receptors were collected from a man aged 70 or older with urothelial cancer.

The V gene is TRBV11-2, the J gene TRBJ2-7; 9 positions match TRBD2. The germline V gene has CDR1 SGHAT and CDR2 FQNNGV. The CDR3 length is 15 residues. V dropped 5 bases and J dropped 3; count of bases not matched to a gene: 8. The CDR3 here is CASSPIAGDIYEQYF. CDR3 DNA: TGTGCCAGCAGCCCCATAGCGGGAGATATCTACGAGCAGTACTTC.

V is TRBV5-1 and J is TRBJ2-1; 10 positions agree with TRBD2. Germline V lookup: CDR1 SGHRS, CDR2 YFSETQ. V trimming: 2 bases; J trimming: 8 bases; junction bases outside the gene matches: 7. This CDR3 comprises 15 residues. In DNA, the CDR3 is TGCGCCAGCAGCTTAAAGGCTAGCGGGAGCTATGAGCAGTTCTTC. This translates into CASSLKASGSYEQFF.

This chain links TRBV4-1 with TRBJ2-1; 8 nucleotides match TRBD2. Germline loops: CDR1 MGHRA, CDR2 YSYEKL. J was trimmed by 0 bases and V by 4 bases; bases with no gene match: 2. The CDR3 loop spans 15 amino acids. In DNA, the CDR3 is TGCGCCAGCAGCCGAAGCGGGAGCTCCTACAATGAGCAGTTCTTC. This gives the protein CASSRSGSSYNEQFF.

This sequence joins TRBV4-2 and TRBJ2-5; 9 bases match TRBD2. V gave up 2 bases and J gave up 5 bases; unmatched junction bases: 9. Germline V gene data show CDR1 as LGHNA and CDR2 as YNFKEQ. This CDR3 contains 16 residues. CDR3 region: CASSQNVGTSFETQYF. Here the CDR3 DNA reads TGTGCCAGCAGCCAAAATGTCGGGACTAGCTTTGAGACCCAGTACTTC.

Written as DNA, the CDR3 is TGTGCCAGCAGCCGGGACAGGGGGTTAGAGACCCAGTACTTC. It specifies CASSRDRGLETQYF. The V gene is TRBV6-6, the J gene TRBJ2-5, with TRBD1 matching over 11 bases. The germline gives CDR1 MNHNY, CDR2 SVGAGI (reference sequence). The CDR3 consists of 14 residues. V shed 6 bases, J shed 4 bases, and the junction held 4 bases outside the gene matches.

The chain uses TRBV7-2 and TRBJ2-2; possible D gene TRBD2, 5 bases. With 5 bases removed from V and 1 base from J, the gap between germline ends came to 11 bases. The V gene's germline CDR1 is SGHTA and CDR2 FQGNSA. This CDR3 has 15 residues. CDR3 loop: CASSARGGNTGELFF. Here the CDR3 DNA reads TGTGCCAGCAGCGCTAGAGGAGGGAACACCGGGGAGCTGTTTTTT.

The rearrangement links TRBV15 to TRBJ2-7, with D uncertain. The CDR3 is 13 residues long. The germline gives CDR1 LNHNV, CDR2 YYDKDF (reference sequence). V shed 2 bases and J shed 1 base, with 6 bases lying between them. CDR3 sequence: CATSRSRSYEQYF. The CDR3 bases are TGTGCCACCAGCAGAAGCCGGTCCTACGAGCAGTACTTC.

The chain uses TRBV9 and TRBJ1-1, with TRBD1 matching over 8 bases. The CDR3 spans 13 residues. Germline V lookup: CDR1 SGDLS, CDR2 YYNGEE. J lost 7 bases, V lost 2 bases, and 4 bases had no gene match. For the CDR3, the DNA is TGTGCCAGCAGCGTTACAGGGGGAGGTGAAGCTTTCTTT. Encoded protein: CASSVTGGGEAFF.

This chain links TRBV5-1 with TRBJ2-2; TRBD1 might be the D (6 bases). The CDR3 length is 16 residues. Trimming left V 0 bases short and J 2 bases short, with 11 bases between. Germline CDR1 SGHRS, CDR2 YFSETQ. CDR3: CASSLGTAQNTGELFF. The DNA of the CDR3 is TGCGCCAGCAGCTTGGGGACAGCCCAAAACACCGGGGAGCTGTTTTTT.

The J gene is TRBJ2-7, the V gene TRBV7-9; the match to TRBD2 covers 8 bases. V shed 1 base and J 1 base; nucleotides not matched to a gene: 3. The length of the CDR3 is 15 residues. The germline gives CDR1 SEHNR, CDR2 FQNEAQ (reference sequence). CDR3 loop: CASSLVSSGSYEQYF. The CDR3 DNA reads TGTGCCAGCAGCTTAGTGTCTAGCGGGTCCTACGAGCAGTACTTC.

This chain connects TRBV10-3 to TRBJ1-1; 10 nucleotides line up with TRBD1. J was trimmed by 5 bases and V by 7 bases; bases with no gene match: 13. Germline V CDR1 and CDR2: ENHRY, SYGVKD. The CDR3 has 16 amino acids. The CDR3 reads CAITRDRGPIMTEAFF. The DNA of the CDR3 is TGTGCCATCACCAGGGACAGGGGTCCCATTATGACTGAAGCTTTCTTT.

The chain is built from TRBV9 and TRBJ2-2, with 12 bases matching TRBD2. CDR3 length: 17 residues. Germline-derived CDR1 and CDR2 are SGDLS and YYNGEE. Germline trimming cut 4 bases from V and 6 bases from J; bases unmatched to any gene: 10. The CDR3 spells CASSQTSGSSGAGELFF. The CDR3 nucleotides are TGTGCCAGCAGCCAGACTAGCGGGAGTTCGGGGGCCGGGGAGCTGTTTTTT.

This clone was seen only a few times. V is TRBV5-1 and J is TRBJ2-5, with D possibly matching TRBD2 (6 bases). Germline V CDR1 and CDR2: SGHRS, YFSETQ. This CDR3 has 13 amino acids. Trimming removed 7 bases at V and 5 bases at J, with 15 bases between. The DNA for the CDR3 is TGCGCCAGCGAAGCGGGTTCAGGGGAGACCCAGTACTTC. Translated, it gives CASEAGSGETQYF.

This chain uses TRBV18 with TRBJ1-2, with D possibly matching TRBD1 (5 bases). The V end lost 3 bases, the J end lost 1 base, and 12 bases lay between the germline ends. The CDR3 totals 15 residues. Germline V gene sequence: CDR1 KGHSH, CDR2 LQKENI. DNA of the CDR3: TGTGCCAGCTCACCCGGGGGACTCCTTAACTATGGCTACACCTTC. This gives the protein CASSPGGLLNYGYTF.

The chain couples TRBV2 to TRBJ1-4, with D possibly matching TRBD1 (5 bases). The CDR3 covers 14 residues. Trimming took 2 bases from V and 7 from J, leaving 11 bases between them. Germline assignment: CDR1 SNHLY and CDR2 FYNNEI. The DNA for the CDR3 is TGTGCCAGCAGTGAATGGCAGGGTCCTGAAAAACTGTTTTTT. Translated, it gives CASSEWQGPEKLFF.

The table lists this clone with a few counts. The rearrangement uses TRBV2 and TRBJ2-3, with TRBD2 matching over 7 bases. Germline CDR1 SNHLY, CDR2 FYNNEI. Trimming at V came to 8 bases and at J to 5 bases, leaving 4 bases not matched to a gene. CDR3 size: 12 residues. CDR3 sequence reads: CASDRTRDTQYF. The CDR3 nucleotides read TGTGCCAGCGATCGGACTAGAGATACGCAGTATTTT.

The chain couples TRBV2 to TRBJ1-2, with D perhaps TRBD1 (6 bases). The CDR3 runs 14 residues. V lost 7 bases, J lost 5 bases, and 17 bases lay in between. The V gene's germline CDR1 is SNHLY and CDR2 FYNNEI. In DNA form, the CDR3 reads TGTGCCAGCATAGGGGGAATGAATGTTTATGGCTACACCTTC. Translation gives CASIGGMNVYGYTF.

This clone was seen more than once but under ten times. V and J are TRBV18 and TRBJ2-2, with 10 positions matching TRBD1. V dropped 3 bases and J dropped 7; count of bases not matched to a gene: 5. CDR3 length: 15 residues. Germline V lookup: CDR1 KGHSH, CDR2 LQKENI. CDR3 DNA: TGTGCCAGCTCACCGGGACAGGGGATGAACGGGGAGCTGTTTTTT. Translation gives CASSPGQGMNGELFF.

V is TRBV7-3 and J is TRBJ2-3; TRBD1 might be the D (5 bases). The CDR3 is 15 amino acids. The germline V and J ends were trimmed by 2 bases and 6 bases, with 15 bases remaining between them. Germline CDR1 and CDR2: SGHTA and FQGTGA. CDR3 region: CASSLEGAPGDTQYF. The CDR3 DNA sequence: TGTGCCAGCAGCTTAGAAGGGGCACCTGGGGATACGCAGTATTTT.

The rearrangement links TRBV2 to TRBJ2-7; TRBD1 matches at 8 bases. The germline CDR1 and CDR2 sequences are SNHLY and FYNNEI. After removal of 1 base from V and 2 bases from J, the junction contained 10 bases not matched to a gene. The CDR3 totals 17 residues. CDR3 in DNA: TGTGCCAGCAGTGAAGAGGGAACGGGGACAGGAGCCTACGAGCAGTACTTC. It encodes CASSEEGTGTGAYEQYF.

The genes are TRBV4-2 and TRBJ2-1, with TRBD2 matching over 7 bases. The germline V gene has CDR1 LGHNA and CDR2 YNFKEQ. Trimming removed 1 base from V and 9 bases from J; junction bases left unmatched: 12. The CDR3 loop spans 16 amino acids. In DNA form, the CDR3 reads TGTGCCAGCAGCCAAGTTTATGGGGGAGGGCCCGGTGAGCAGTTCTTC. Protein: CASSQVYGGGPGEQFF.

The rearrangement uses TRBV11-2 and TRBJ2-1, with 12 bases aligning to TRBD2. The CDR3 contains 16 residues. From germline, CDR1 is SGHAT and CDR2 FQNNGV. V was pared by 5 bases and J by 7 bases, with 9 bases of the junction left unmatched. CDR3 sequence: CASSPSSLAGGNEQFF. In nucleotides, the CDR3 is TGTGCCAGCAGCCCCAGCTCCCTAGCGGGAGGGAATGAGCAGTTCTTC.

This rearrangement joins TRBV14 to TRBJ2-7; maybe TRBD2 (5 bases). The CDR3 sequence is 14 residues long. The V end was cut by 4 bases, the J end by 3 bases, with 13 bases between. CDR1 and CDR2 (germline): SGHDN, FVKESK. Here the CDR3 DNA reads TGTGCCAGCAGCCCGCGAGGGAGTAACTACGAGCAGTACTTC. Translation gives CASSPRGSNYEQYF.

The V call is TRBV14, the J call TRBJ2-7; D is unresolved. V was clipped by 1 base and J by 2 bases, with 9 bases between them. From germline, CDR1 is SGHDN and CDR2 FVKESK. This CDR3 contains 14 residues. CDR3 residues: CASSQANSAYEQYF. The CDR3 bases are TGTGCCAGCAGCCAAGCCAACTCCGCCTACGAGCAGTACTTC.

The rearrangement links TRBV30 to TRBJ2-5; D is possibly TRBD2 (6 bases). The V and J ends lost 0 bases and 0 bases respectively, with 11 bases between them. The CDR3 has 15 residues. Per germline, CDR1 GTSNPN and CDR2 SVGIG (reference sequence). CDR3 DNA sequence: TGTGCCTGGAGTGTCGGGGGTGCGTACCAAGAGACCCAGTACTTC. It translates to CAWSVGGAYQETQYF.

This chain connects TRBV2 to TRBJ2-7; 13 positions match TRBD2. CDR1 SNHLY and CDR2 FYNNEI come from the germline V gene. Trimming removed 4 bases from V and 3 bases from J; junction bases left unmatched: 0. The CDR3 covers 14 residues. The CDR3 loop reads CASSGTSGSYEQYF. CDR3 bases: TGTGCCAGCAGTGGGACTAGCGGGAGCTACGAGCAGTACTTC.

This clone appeared a single time. This chain links TRBV30 with TRBJ2-1; TRBD2 aligns across 8 bases. Germline assignment: CDR1 GTSNPN and CDR2 SVGIG (reference sequence). The CDR3 is 14 amino acids. V lost 4 bases to trimming and J lost 12 bases; unmatched junction nucleotides: 14. CDR3 loop: CAWTTGPGLVRQFF. In DNA, the CDR3 is TGTGCCTGGACCACGGGCCCGGGACTAGTAAGGCAGTTCTTC.

The chain is built from TRBV6-6 and TRBJ2-5, with D tentatively TRBD1 (7 bases). The CDR3 has 12 residues. Germline V CDR1 and CDR2: MNHNY, SVGAGI (reference sequence). V was trimmed by 5 bases and J by 4 bases, leaving 8 bases between them. CDR3 DNA sequence: TGTGCCAGCAGTCAGGGGGGAGAGACCCAGTACTTC. Protein: CASSQGGETQYF.

The rearrangement uses TRBV19 and TRBJ2-7; TRBD1 aligns across 9 bases. V trimming: 6 bases; J trimming: 6 bases; junction bases outside the gene matches: 6. Germline V CDR1 and CDR2: LNHDA, SQIVND (reference sequence). The length of the CDR3 is 13 residues. CDR3 region: CASRGDRAGEQYF. The CDR3, as DNA: TGTGCCAGTAGGGGGGACAGGGCAGGCGAGCAGTACTTC.